This T cell receptor beta chain was found in a study of blood T cell repertoires in COVID-19. Turning to the study itself: Acute and convalescent COVID-19 samples came from the United States, Italy and Spain.

Residents of 24 US areas, aged 18 to 89 years, made up the participants. Profiling relied on immunoSEQ multiplex PCR, and the TCRdb table lists in-frame clones only, not all of them. The table lists 260,000 or so clones, under 90% of them singletons. Trimming removed 1 base from V and 6 bases from J; junction bases left unmatched: 4. From germline, CDR1 is LGHDT and CDR2 YNNKEL (reference sequence). The CDR3 consists of 14 residues. This TCR derives from a woman aged 40 to 50 who had been exposed to COVID-19. Material for sequencing was PBMCs or T cells enriched from blood (not recorded which). This chain connects TRBV3-1 (or the pseudogene TRBV3-2) to TRBJ1-2; 8 bases fit TRBD1. CDR3 nucleotide sequence: TGTGCCAGCAGCCAAGTCCAGGGGGCGGATGGCTACACCTTC. It codes for CASSQVQGADGYTF.